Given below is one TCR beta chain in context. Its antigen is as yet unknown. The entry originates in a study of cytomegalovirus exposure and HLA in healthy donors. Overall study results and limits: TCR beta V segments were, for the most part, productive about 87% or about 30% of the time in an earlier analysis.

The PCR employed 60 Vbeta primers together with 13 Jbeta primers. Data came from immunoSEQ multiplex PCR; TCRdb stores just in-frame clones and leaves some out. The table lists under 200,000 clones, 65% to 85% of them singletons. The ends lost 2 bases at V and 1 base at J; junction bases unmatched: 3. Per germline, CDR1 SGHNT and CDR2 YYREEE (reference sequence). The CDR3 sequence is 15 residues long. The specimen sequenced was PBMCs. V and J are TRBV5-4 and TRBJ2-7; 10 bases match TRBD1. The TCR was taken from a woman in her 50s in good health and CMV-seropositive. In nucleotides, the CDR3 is TGTGCCAGCAGCTTCCGGGACAGGGGATCCTACGAGCAGTACTTC. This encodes CASSFRDRGSYEQYF.